The 12 T cell receptor beta chains below come from one sample, sequenced in a study of tumor-infiltrating lymphocytes in primary liver carcinoma. Unsorted bulk tissue of about 20-32 mg yielded co-extracted RNA and DNA. Total RNA amounting to roughly 480 ng was the source from which TCR beta cDNA was made with a constant-region primer. Three nested multiplex PCR rounds, a slightly modified ARM-PCR method, built the TCR beta libraries. Two initial PCR rounds of around 10 cycles each paired TRBV1-TRBV30 forward primers with a C-beta reverse primer. One entry per CDR3 protein, called by TCRdb with MiXCR from the multiplex PCR reads. The table shows 20,000 or so distinct CDR3 sequences, with over 65% occurring only once. The sequencing input was liver tumor tissue from sampling region 1. Subset defined: tumor region T1, superior pole. Receptors originate from a man aged 40-49 years with primary liver carcinoma and hepatitis B virus infection.

This clonotype has ten or more counts. V gene TRBV9 combines with J gene TRBJ2-1; 8 bases are shared with TRBD2. V lost 0 bases to trimming and J lost 0 bases; unmatched junction nucleotides: 11. The germline CDR1 and CDR2 sequences are SGDLS and YYNGEE. The CDR3 has 19 residues. For the CDR3, the DNA is TGTGCCAGCAGCGTAGGTCTAACGGGAGGGTCAAGCTCCTACAATGAGCAGTTCTTC. This gives the protein CASSVGLTGGSSSYNEQFF.

On this clonotype itself: A much larger clone sits a single nucleotide away, making a read error possible. The V gene is TRBV20-1, the J gene TRBJ2-5; D unclear. The CDR3 runs to 12 residues. The V gene lost 2 bases and the J gene lost 5 bases, with 9 bases spanning the gap. Germline V CDR1 and CDR2: DFQATT, SNEGSKA (reference sequence). As DNA, the CDR3 is TGCAGTGCTAGATATGGGTTGGAGACCCAGTACTTC. Its translation: CSARYGLETQYF.

This clonotype has only a few counts. The junction departs from germline at one end; a sequencing error may be responsible. The chain employs TRBV29-1 and TRBJ2-7; D is ambiguous. This CDR3 region has 11 residues. CDR1 and CDR2 (germline): SQVTM, ANQGSEA. The CDR3 loop is CCVEDFDEQYF. The CDR3 region has the DNA TGCTGCGTTGAAGACTTCGATGAGCAGTACTTC.

There are a few counts of this clonotype. This may be a read error: a much more frequent sequence differs by one nucleotide. Given the absence of the conserved phenylalanine or tryptophan at the CDR3 end, a read error is likely. V usage is TRBV11-2 and J usage is TRBJ2-3; no firm D call. This CDR3 region has 14 residues. V was cut by 5 bases and J by 0 bases, with 9 bases left in between. Germline loops: CDR1 SGHAT, CDR2 FQNNGV. In nucleotides, the CDR3 is TGTGCCAGCAGCAGCCCGGATAGCACAGATACGCAGTATTGT. It specifies CASSSPDSTDTQYC.

Concerning this clonotype itself: The junction differs from germline at one of its ends, possibly a read error. The chain combines TRBV28 with TRBJ2-5; 10 nucleotides match TRBD2. The germline CDR1 and CDR2 sequences are MDHEN and SYDVKM. CDR3 length: 15 amino acids. CDR3 loop: CASSPGTSDRETRYF. The CDR3 bases are TGTGCCAGCAGTCCGGGGACTAGCGATCGAGAGACCCGGTACTTC.

Of note for this clonotype: At one of its ends the junction is not consistent with the germline gene, which may arise from a read error. The chain is built from TRBV11-2 and TRBJ2-3; either TRBD1 or TRBD2 may supply D (6 bases each). This CDR3 has 16 amino acids. Germline loops: CDR1 SGHAT, CDR2 FQNNGV. CDR3 sequence: CASNLGGTIGTDTQYF. In DNA form, the CDR3 reads TGTGCCAGCAACTTAGGGGGGACCATCGGCACAGATACGCAGTATTTT.

This clonotype was found many times. This chain connects TRBV6-2 or TRBV6-3 to TRBJ2-2; TRBD2 matches at 11 bases. The CDR3 extends over 15 amino acids. The V and J ends lost 5 bases and 3 bases, in that order; junction bases with no gene match: 2. CDR1 is MNHEY and CDR2 is SVGEGT in the germline V gene. CDR3 loop: CASSTGLADTGELFF. The CDR3 DNA follows: TGTGCCAGCAGTACGGGACTAGCGGACACCGGGGAGCTGTTTTTT.

This sequence joins TRBV28 and TRBJ1-5, with D unresolved. Germline V gene data show CDR1 as MDHEN and CDR2 as SYDVKM. CDR3 length: 16 amino acids. Trimming left V 2 bases short and J 13 bases short, with 24 bases between. The CDR3 here is CASSLRPGRSLTPQHF. The DNA of the CDR3 is TGTGCCAGCAGTTTACGTCCCGGCAGGTCGCTGACGCCTCAGCATTTT.

As for this clonotype: No conserved phenylalanine or tryptophan is present at the end of the CDR3, so a read error is the likely explanation. The chain links TRBV5-5 to TRBJ1-2; 7 nucleotides match TRBD1. Germline CDR1 is SGHKS and CDR2 is YYEKEE (reference sequence). V lost 8 bases and J lost 5; bases outside the gene matches: 12. The CDR3 has 14 residues. The CDR3 here is CASSPGQAHYGYTL. The CDR3 DNA is TGTGCCAGTAGCCCTGGACAGGCCCATTATGGCTACACCCTC.

The DNA of the CDR3 is TGCTCCGGCAGCCAAGAACGGGAGACTCCCTACGAGCAGTACTTC. Its translation: CSGSQERETPYEQYF. V is TRBV4-3 and J is TRBJ2-7; D may be TRBD2 (6 bases). From germline, CDR1 is LGHNA and CDR2 YSLEER. The CDR3 is made up of 15 amino acids.

Concerning this clonotype: One end of the junction fails to match germline, which may point to a read error. The chain has TRBV11-2 and TRBJ2-1; tentatively, D is TRBD2 (5 bases). Germline loops: CDR1 SGHAT, CDR2 FQNNGV. This CDR3 is built from 16 residues. This chain's CDR3 is CASSLELLAGMDEKFF. CDR3 DNA sequence: TGTGCCAGTAGCTTAGAGCTCCTAGCTGGAATGGATGAGAAGTTCTTC.

This clonotype was counted a few times. This chain joins TRBV7-8 and TRBJ2-2; D is ambiguous. The CDR3 spans 14 residues. Germline lookup yields CDR1 SGHVS and CDR2 FQNEAQ. With 1 base removed from V and 7 bases from J, the gap between germline ends came to 10 bases. Here the CDR3 reads CASSLVPRDGELFF. The CDR3 nucleotides read TGTGCCAGCAGCTTAGTTCCGCGAGACGGGGAGCTGTTTTTT.